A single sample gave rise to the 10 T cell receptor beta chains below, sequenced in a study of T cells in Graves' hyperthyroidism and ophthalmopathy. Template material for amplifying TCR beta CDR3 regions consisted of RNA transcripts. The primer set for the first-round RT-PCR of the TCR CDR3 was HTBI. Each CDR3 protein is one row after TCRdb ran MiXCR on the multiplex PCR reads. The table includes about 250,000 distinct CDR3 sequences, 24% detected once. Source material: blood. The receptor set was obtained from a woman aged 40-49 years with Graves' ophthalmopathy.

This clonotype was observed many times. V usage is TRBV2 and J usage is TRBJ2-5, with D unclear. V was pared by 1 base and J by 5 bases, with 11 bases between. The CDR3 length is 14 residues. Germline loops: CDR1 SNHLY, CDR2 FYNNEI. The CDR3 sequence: CASSEGQRVETQYF. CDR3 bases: TGTGCCAGCAGTGAAGGGCAAAGGGTTGAGACCCAGTACTTC.

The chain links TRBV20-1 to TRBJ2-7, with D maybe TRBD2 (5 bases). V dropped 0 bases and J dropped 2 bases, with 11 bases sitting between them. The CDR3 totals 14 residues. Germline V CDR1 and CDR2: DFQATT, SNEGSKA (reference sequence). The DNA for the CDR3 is TGCAGTGCTAGAGAGGCCGAGGGAGCCTACGAGCAGTACTTC. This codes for CSAREAEGAYEQYF.

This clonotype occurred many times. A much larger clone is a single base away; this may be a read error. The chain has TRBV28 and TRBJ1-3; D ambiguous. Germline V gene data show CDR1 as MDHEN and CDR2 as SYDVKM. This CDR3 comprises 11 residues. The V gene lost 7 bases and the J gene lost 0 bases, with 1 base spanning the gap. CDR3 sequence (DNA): TGTGCCAGCAACTCTGGAAACACCATATATTTT. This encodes CASNSGNTIYF.

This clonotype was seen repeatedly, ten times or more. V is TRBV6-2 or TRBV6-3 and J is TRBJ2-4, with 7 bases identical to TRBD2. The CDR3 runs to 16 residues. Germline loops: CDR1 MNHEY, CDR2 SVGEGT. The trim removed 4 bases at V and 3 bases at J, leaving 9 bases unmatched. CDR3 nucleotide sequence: TGTGCCAGCAGTTCCAATCTAGCGGACCTCAAAAACATTCAGTACTTC. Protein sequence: CASSSNLADLKNIQYF.

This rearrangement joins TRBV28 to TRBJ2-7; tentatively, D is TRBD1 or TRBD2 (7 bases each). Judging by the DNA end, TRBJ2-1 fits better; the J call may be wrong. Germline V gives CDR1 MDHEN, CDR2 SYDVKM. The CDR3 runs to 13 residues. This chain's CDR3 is CASSPGGGYEQFF. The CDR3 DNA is TGTGCCAGTAGTCCAGGGGGGGGCTACGAGCAGTTCTTC.

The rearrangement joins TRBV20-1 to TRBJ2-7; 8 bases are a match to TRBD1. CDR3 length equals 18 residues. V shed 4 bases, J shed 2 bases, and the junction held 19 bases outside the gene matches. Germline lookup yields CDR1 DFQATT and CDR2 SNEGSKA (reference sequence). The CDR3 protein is CSATKGQGGSLGAYEQYF. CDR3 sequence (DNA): TGCAGTGCTACCAAAGGACAGGGTGGGTCCCTTGGTGCCTACGAGCAGTACTTC.

The CDR3 DNA sequence: TGTGCCAGCAGTCGAGGGGGGATAAACTACGAGCAGTACTTC. This encodes CASSRGGINYEQYF. The V call is TRBV12-3 or TRBV12-4, the J call TRBJ2-7; either TRBD1 or TRBD2 may supply D (6 bases each). The CDR3 runs to 14 residues. V shed 5 bases and J shed 3 bases, with 14 bases lying between them.

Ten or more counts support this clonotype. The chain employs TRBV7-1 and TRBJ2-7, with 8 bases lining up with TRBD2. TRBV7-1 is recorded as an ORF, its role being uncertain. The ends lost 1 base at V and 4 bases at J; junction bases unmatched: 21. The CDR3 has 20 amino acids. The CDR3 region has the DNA TGTGCCAGCAGCTCAGGTACCCATCCCTTCAGGTCTAGCGGGTCATACGAGCAGTACTTC. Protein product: CASSSGTHPFRSSGSYEQYF.

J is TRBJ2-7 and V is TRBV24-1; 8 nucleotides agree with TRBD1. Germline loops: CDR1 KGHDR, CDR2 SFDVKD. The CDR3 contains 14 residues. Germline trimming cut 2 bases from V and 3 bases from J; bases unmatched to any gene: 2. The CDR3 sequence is CATSDSGTGYEQYF. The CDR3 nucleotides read TGTGCCACCAGTGATTCCGGGACAGGCTACGAGCAGTACTTC.

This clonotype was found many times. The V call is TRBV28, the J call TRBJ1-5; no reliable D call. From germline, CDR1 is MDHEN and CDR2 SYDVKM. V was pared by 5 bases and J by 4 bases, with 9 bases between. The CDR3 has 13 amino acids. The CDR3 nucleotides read TGTGCCAGCAGTCTCGGGTGGAATCAGCCCCAGCATTTT. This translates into CASSLGWNQPQHF.